These 4 T cell receptor beta chains originate from one sample sequenced in a study of T cells in women clearing cervical HPV infection. Sequenced by immunoSEQ multiplex PCR; TCRdb stores in-frame clones only, minus some. The sample table includes some 25,000 clones. Material: blood buffy coat. All receptors come from a woman between 18 and 75 years old with a cervical HPV16 infection that either progressed to CIN3+ or cleared (not recorded which).

For this clone: The read ends 3 residues early relative to the CDR3; the germline J gene fills the gap. The rearrangement uses TRBV7-6 and TRBJ1-2; D is ambiguous. Germline V gene sequence: CDR1 SGHVS, CDR2 FNYEAQ. The CDR3 extends over 14 amino acids. The CDR3 spells CASSDRMGTDTYTF. The CDR3 DNA, read in part, is TGTGCCAGCAGTGATAGGATGGGCACAGATACC.

As concerns this clone: The read ends 3 residues before the CDR3 terminus; that terminus is restored from the germline J gene. This sequence joins TRBV19 and TRBJ2-3; a weak D match, TRBD1 (5 bases). CDR1 and CDR2 from the germline V gene are LNHDA and SQIVND (reference sequence). The CDR3 contains 12 residues. Here the CDR3 reads CASSQGNQPQYF. CDR3 DNA, as far as it was read: TGTGCCAGTAGTCAGGGAAATCAGCCG.

Note on this clone: The missing CDR3 end, 3 residues past where the read stops, is filled in from the germline J gene. This chain uses TRBV11-3 with TRBJ2-7; no clear D gene. The CDR3 is made up of 13 amino acids. The germline V and J ends were trimmed by 0 bases and 2 bases, with 5 bases remaining between them. The germline CDR1 and CDR2 sequences are SGHNT and YENEEA. The covered CDR3 bases are TGTGCCAGCAGCTTAGATAGCACCTACGAG. Encoded protein: CASSLDSTYE. The complete CDR3 sequence is CASSLDSTYEQYF.

Concerning this clone itself: The read ends 3 residues shy of where the CDR3 ends; the end is completed using the germline J gene. V and J are TRBV28 and TRBJ1-4, with D uncertain. Trimming took off 5 bases at V and 7 bases at J, with 5 bases between the two ends. The germline V gene has CDR1 MDHEN and CDR2 SYDVKM. This CDR3 comprises 11 residues. CDR3 DNA, as far as it was read: TGTGCCAGCAGTCGGGGTGAAAAA. Its protein is CASSRGEK. The CDR3 as a whole reads CASSRGEKLFF.